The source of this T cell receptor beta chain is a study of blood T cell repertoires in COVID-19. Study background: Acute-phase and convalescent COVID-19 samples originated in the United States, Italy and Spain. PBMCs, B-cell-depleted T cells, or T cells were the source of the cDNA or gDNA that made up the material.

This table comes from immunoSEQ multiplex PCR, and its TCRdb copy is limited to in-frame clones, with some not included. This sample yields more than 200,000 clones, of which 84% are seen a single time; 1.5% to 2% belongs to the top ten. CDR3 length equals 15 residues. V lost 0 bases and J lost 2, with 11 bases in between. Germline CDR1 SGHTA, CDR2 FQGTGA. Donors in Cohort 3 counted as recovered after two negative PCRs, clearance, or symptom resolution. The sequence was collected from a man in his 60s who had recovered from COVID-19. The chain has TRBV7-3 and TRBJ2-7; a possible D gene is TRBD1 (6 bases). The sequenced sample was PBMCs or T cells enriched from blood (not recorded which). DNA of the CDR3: TGTGCCAGCAGCTTAACTACAACAGGGCCCTACGAGCAGTACTTC. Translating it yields CASSLTTTGPYEQYF. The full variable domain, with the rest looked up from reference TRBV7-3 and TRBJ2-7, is GAGVSQTPSNKVTEKGKYVELRCDPISGHTALYWYRQSLGQGPEFLIYFQGTGAADDSGLPNDRFFAVRPEGSVSTLKIQRTERGDSAVYLCASSLTTTGPYEQYFGPGTRLTVT.